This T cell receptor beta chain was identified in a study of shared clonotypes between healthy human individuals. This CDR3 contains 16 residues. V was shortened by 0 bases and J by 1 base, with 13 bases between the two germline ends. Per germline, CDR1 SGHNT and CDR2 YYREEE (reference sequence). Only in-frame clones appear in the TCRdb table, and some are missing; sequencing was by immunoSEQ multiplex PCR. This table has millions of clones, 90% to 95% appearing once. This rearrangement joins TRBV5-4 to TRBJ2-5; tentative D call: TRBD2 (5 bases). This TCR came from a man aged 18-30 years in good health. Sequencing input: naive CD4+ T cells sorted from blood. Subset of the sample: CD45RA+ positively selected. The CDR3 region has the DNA TGTGCCAGCAGCTTGGAGGTAGCGAGCTTCCAAGAGACCCAGTACTTC. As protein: CASSLEVASFQETQYF.